What follows is one T cell receptor beta chain and its context. It has no known antigen specificity. No base qualities exist here, and no much larger clone lies one base off it. These data originate in a study of cytomegalovirus exposure and HLA in healthy donors listed by TCRdb under 2017. General notes on the study: In an earlier analysis of roughly 590 of the donors, 250 to 350 Gb of sequence data and 117 million unique TCR beta sequences from 150 million to 200 million T cells were reported. About five DR-DQ haplotypes were handled as single units for association and clustering, since linkage in the cohort was strong. A separate validation cohort of 100 to 150 different subjects was used in addition to the roughly 700-subject first cohort. The study profiled the T cell repertoires of hundreds of subjects by immunosequencing and related them to cytomegalovirus serostatus. All discovery cohort repertoires had been generated using a single sequencing platform. Typing coverage differed by locus: A, B, C, DRB1 and DQB1 were typed in roughly 620-640 donors, DQA1 in roughly 510, DPA1 in some 610, and DPB1 in around 490. A later genetic analysis used genome-wide SNP genotypes for about 60% of the 666 donors, treating that subset as a discovery cohort. Rather than using new phenotypic data, the later analysis identified candidate immune exposures from TCR beta sequences and from how often those sequences occurred across donors. The study aimed to test whether signatures of past pathogen exposure could be identified by cataloging public T cell receptors. Among about 410 genotyped donors of the cohort, an average of approximately 200,000 unique TCR beta nucleotide sequences was sequenced per donor, of which 15% to 20% were non-productive. An earlier analysis of about 620 of the donors applied high-throughput TCR beta sequencing to assess whether each TCR beta V gene segment acted as functional or pseudogenic. High-throughput TCR immunosequencing, statistical association of individual TCRs with disease status, and machine learning were combined to predict cytomegalovirus infection status. A later analysis re-examined previously published TCR beta repertoires from several hundred donors and added high-resolution HLA genotyping to investigate patterns of TCR occurrence. Both class I and class II loci were covered by HLA typing, at four-digit resolution. Approximately 300 gigabases of sequencing data and 70 million to 100 million unique TCR sequences made up an early release that covered 500 to 700 HLA-typed donors. Donor age, sex, ethnicity and CMV serostatus were collected together with the repertoire data. Among the roughly 370 genotyped donors, around 81% belonged to the genetic ancestry cluster associated with self-reported Caucasian donors. General conclusions and limits of the study: Assigning TCR associations to individual alleles was difficult when HLA alleles, especially DR and DQ, strongly co-occurred. In this cohort, only TCR beta chains were sequenced, and detectable features were limited by the absence of alpha or paired-chain data. A few of the identified cytomegalovirus-associated TCR beta chains were confirmed in vitro to be specific for cytomegalovirus antigens. The classifier was reported to diagnose cytomegalovirus status with high specificity and sensitivity in both the original and validation cohorts. A cluster of highly shared sequence variants was judged likely to be a technical artifact of the sequencing pipeline. The authors suggested that the approach could potentially be extended to other disease states and immunological phenotypes. In a later genetic analysis, fewer N-insertions in productive TCRs were reported among donors in an Asian-associated ancestry cluster than the roughly 700-donor mean. Correlated functional status among segregating V segments might reflect linkage disequilibrium, but an unknown experimental factor could not be ruled out. In a later analysis, several top co-occurrence clusters were reported to appear linked to parvovirus B19, influenza, CMV and Epstein-Barr virus. In a later analysis, HLA-associated TCR beta chains showed more clonal expansion and lower generation probabilities than non-associated chains that were equally common. In a later analysis, some 18,000 TCR beta sequences were associated with specific HLA alleles at a false discovery rate of 0.05. While some public TCRs were present in many individuals, most TCR sequences turned up only very rarely across donors. Because HLA typing was missing for some donors at each locus, association tests included only the typed subset. A later analysis found that TCR association rates varied across HLA loci, with DRB1 alleles showing the most associated TCRs and HLA-C alleles the fewest. Presence/absence analyses assumed roughly uniform sequencing depth across donors, an assumption that may not hold. A later analysis found that most CMV-associated TCR beta chains appeared HLA-restricted, with HLA associations seemingly driven largely by CMV exposure. A further reported finding was that TCR beta sequences accurately predicted the HLA-A and HLA-B alleles for most subjects in the first cohort. Some IMGT-functional V segments, including TRBV6-2 and TRBV6-3, could not be told apart with the 87-base-pair reads, so those segments were excluded. CMV serostatus was the only immune exposure information available for the cohort. Because counts were too low, some 16 rarely observed V segments, including chromosome 9 orphons, were excluded from the earlier analysis of 500 to 700 of the donors. In an earlier analysis of roughly 500 of the donors, most TCR beta V segments appeared in productive rearrangements about 87% or about 30% of the time, broadly matching IMGT annotations. An association between a missense DCLRE1C variant and V-gene and J-gene trimming of TCR beta chains was found in a later genetic analysis and replicated in an independent cohort. The study gave a list of 150 to 200 TCR beta chains associated with cytomegalovirus.

The germline V gene provides CDR1 SQVTM and CDR2 ANQGSEA. Spanning cysteine to phenylalanine, the CDR3 consists of 12 amino acids. Just CDR3 DNA is preserved here, 36 bases in frame from base 1. V is cut back by 4 bases and J by 4 bases, with 2 bases in the junction unmatched. The cohort consisted of 600 to 700 healthy bone marrow donors. At the time of sampling, every cohort member was nominally healthy, though immune exposures that went unrecorded were likely present. The donor tested CMV seronegative, placing the donor among the 350 or so seronegative members of the cohort. Every donor gave a peripheral blood sample, and the peripheral blood mononuclear cells from that sample were used for TCR beta sequencing. The Qiagen DNeasy Blood Extraction Kit was used to extract genomic DNA from the blood cell samples. Preparation of the library involved the immunoSEQ multiplex PCR assay. The multiplex PCR relied on a mix of 60 forward primers for TCR Vbeta segments and 13 reverse primers for TCR Jbeta segments. Amplification of the CDR3 region of rearranged TCR beta genes was performed with a multiplex PCR assay on genomic DNA. The Illumina HiSeq System was used to sequence the amplified TCR beta libraries as 87-base-pair reads. In the source study's methods: In a later analysis, approximately 74 million unique TCR beta chains were counted across the 650 to 750 repertoires, and roughly 10 million of these chains were shared by at least two donors. Raw reads were error-corrected and collapsed into unique sequences with a nearest-neighbor algorithm that merged closely related sequences to remove PCR and sequencing errors. Alignment of CDR3 sequences to IMGT reference sequences was used to assign V, D and J gene segments. For a sequence to be retained, a match of at least six nucleotides was required to both a V gene segment and a J gene segment. Rearrangements were called productive when the CDR3 lacked stop codons and stayed in frame with V and J; all others were non-productive. Following IMGT convention, CDR3 was defined as the stretch from the second conserved V-encoded cysteine up to the conserved J-encoded phenylalanine. The earlier analysis of a few hundred of the donors excluded any sequence lacking an unambiguous match to a single V gene segment. An earlier analysis of 587 of the donors called V segments functional above 56.7% productive rearrangements and segregating when the between-donor standard deviation exceeded 5%. A statistical classification framework was developed to diagnose cytomegalovirus status using the catalog of TCR beta chain sequences. In a later analysis, V and J genes were assigned by comparing TCR nucleotide sequences against IMGT/GENE-DB human TR gene sequences. In a later analysis, CDR3 sequences and most-parsimonious VDJ recombination scenarios were assigned using the TCRdist pipeline. In a later analysis, each TCR beta chain was defined by its CDR3 amino acid sequence together with its V-gene family, and reads without a unique V-gene family were excluded. A later analysis removed 600 or so highly shared, low-generation-probability nucleotide sequences to deal with suspected cross-contamination and a sequencing artifact. In a later analysis, a clonal expansion index was calculated for each public chain from normalized within-repertoire ranks of inferred template counts. A later analysis computed generation probabilities with a VDJ recombination model fitted to out-of-frame rearrangements, and checked the results against IGoR. In a later analysis, TCR-TCR, TCR-HLA and TCR-CMV co-occurrence was scored with hypergeometric tests, and a repertoire-size bias correction was applied to TCR pairs. In a later analysis, false discovery rates were estimated by permuting HLA or CMV assignments 20 times. In a later analysis, co-occurring TCRs were grouped using DBSCAN, and TCRdist sequence similarity was added for clustering within HLA-allele-positive subsets. Co-occurrence clustering excluded repertoires with fewer than 30,000 or more than 120,000 public chains, plus five with anomalous nucleotide sharing. Drawn from immuneACCESS, this table holds only the in-frame rearrangements with V and J called that TCRdb kept. Clones are partly lost; checked studies trace under half to an unresolved V gene and leave the rest unexplained. D and trimming were read from the DNA, whereas the V and J calls and clone size are those reported in that table. Recorded for this sample are 100,000 to 150,000 clones; over 65% of them occurred a single time. The ten largest clones add up to roughly 3.6% of the sample.

Sequences were obtained from PBMCs. The V and J genes are TRBV29-1 and TRBJ2-3; the central 7 bases match TRBD1. This TCR was sampled from a man aged 25-45 years in good health and CMV-seronegative. Read as DNA, the sequence is TGCAGCGTTGGACAGGGCTCAGATACGCAGTATTTT. It translates to CSVGQGSDTQYF.